One T cell receptor (beta chain) is described in this entry. Its antigen target is currently unknown. The junction departs from the called germline gene at one end, perhaps through a read error. The cohort comprised fewer than 700 healthy bone marrow donors. All cohort members were sampled while nominally healthy, although unrecorded immune exposures were likely present. The donor was CMV seropositive and belonged to the group of some 290 seropositive cohort members. A peripheral blood sample was provided by each donor, and peripheral blood mononuclear cells were used for TCR beta sequencing. Genomic DNA extraction from the blood cell samples was performed with the Qiagen DNeasy Blood Extraction Kit. Libraries came from the immunoSEQ multiplex PCR assay. The multiplex PCR relied on a mix of 60 forward primers for TCR Vbeta segments and 13 reverse primers for TCR Jbeta segments. The CDR3 region of rearranged TCR beta genes was amplified from genomic DNA by a multiplex PCR assay. On the Illumina HiSeq System, the amplified TCR beta libraries were sequenced as 87-base-pair reads. The original methods were these. Across the roughly 640 repertoires, a later analysis counted 80 million or so unique TCR beta chains, 8.5 million to 12 million of which were shared by at least two donors. Raw reads were error-corrected and collapsed into unique sequences with a nearest-neighbor algorithm that merged closely related sequences to remove PCR and sequencing errors. To assign V, D and J gene segments, CDR3 sequences were aligned to IMGT reference sequences. For a sequence to be retained, a match of at least six nucleotides to both a V gene segment and a J gene segment was required. Rearrangements were called productive when the CDR3 lacked stop codons and stayed in frame with V and J; all others were non-productive. CDR3 was defined according to IMGT convention as the region running from the second conserved V-encoded cysteine to the conserved J-encoded phenylalanine. In an earlier analysis of more than 550 of the donors, sequences lacking an unambiguous match to a single V gene segment were excluded. An earlier analysis of fewer than 650 of the donors classified V segments as functional when productive rearrangements were above 56.7% and as segregating when the standard deviation between donors was above 5%. A statistical classification framework was developed to diagnose cytomegalovirus status using the catalog of TCR beta chain sequences. V and J gene assignment, in a later analysis, came from comparing TCR nucleotide sequences with IMGT/GENE-DB human TR gene sequences. In a later analysis, CDR3 sequences and most-parsimonious VDJ recombination scenarios were assigned using the TCRdist pipeline. In a later analysis, each TCR beta chain was defined by its CDR3 amino acid sequence together with its V-gene family, and reads without a unique V-gene family were excluded. As a way to deal with suspected cross-contamination and a sequencing artifact, a later analysis dropped under 600 nucleotide sequences that were highly shared and had low generation probability. For each public chain, a later analysis derived a clonal expansion index from normalized ranks of inferred template counts within each repertoire. In a later analysis, generation probabilities were computed using a VDJ recombination model fitted to out-of-frame rearrangements, and the results were checked against IGoR. In a later analysis, hypergeometric tests were used to score TCR-TCR, TCR-HLA and TCR-CMV co-occurrence, with a repertoire-size bias correction applied to TCR pairs. In a later analysis, false discovery rates were estimated by permuting HLA or CMV assignments 20 times. In a later analysis, co-occurring TCRs were grouped using DBSCAN, with TCRdist sequence similarity added in when clustering inside HLA-allele-positive subsets. Repertoires with fewer than 30,000 or more than 120,000 public chains were left out of co-occurrence clustering, as were five repertoires with anomalous nucleotide sharing. TCRdb mirrors the immuneACCESS table, restricted to in-frame sequences. Some clones are absent from its copies; in checked studies, under half trace to an unresolved V gene, and the reason for the others is unknown. V and J calls and clone size are those listed in that table; D and trimming were worked out from the DNA. Counted in this sample were about 150,000 clones; around 79% of them appeared once. 6% to 8.5% of the sample goes to the ten largest clones.

This sample was included in a study of cytomegalovirus exposure and HLA in healthy donors (dated 2017 in TCRdb). Background for the entire study: According to an earlier analysis of several hundred of the donors, 150 million to 200 million T cells yielded roughly 100 million unique TCR beta sequences and about 300 Gb of sequence data. An early release that covered about 640 HLA-typed donors contained around 300 gigabases of sequencing data and around 80 million unique TCR sequences. All discovery cohort repertoires had been generated on a single sequencing platform. Alongside the repertoire data, information on donor age, sex, ethnicity and CMV serostatus was compiled. On average, roughly 200,000 unique TCR beta nucleotide sequences were sequenced per donor among several hundred genotyped donors of the cohort, with about 19% of those sequences being non-productive. The genetic ancestry cluster associated with self-reported Caucasian donors included approximately 85% of the 398 genotyped donors. Both class I and class II loci were covered by HLA typing, at four-digit resolution. In the later analysis, no new phenotypic data were used to find candidate immune exposures; instead, reliance was placed on TCR beta sequences and their occurrence across donors. To predict cytomegalovirus infection status, the study brought together high-throughput TCR immunosequencing, statistical association of individual TCRs with disease status, and machine learning. Besides the first cohort of more than 650 subjects, a separate validation cohort made up of roughly 120 different subjects was used. A later analysis re-examined previously published TCR beta repertoires from 500 to 700 donors and added high-resolution HLA genotyping to investigate patterns of TCR occurrence. A handful of DR-DQ haplotypes were handled as single units for association and clustering because linkage in the cohort was strong. An earlier analysis of approximately 630 of the donors applied high-throughput TCR beta sequencing to assess whether each TCR beta V gene segment acted as functional or pseudogenic. The aim of the study was to test whether cataloging public T cell receptors could identify signatures of past pathogen exposure. The number of donors typed differed by locus, with 629-630 for A, B, C, DRB1 and DQB1, around 560 for DQA1, nearly 610 for DPA1, and approximately 470 for DPB1. A later genetic analysis used genome-wide SNP genotypes for about 60% of the roughly 700 donors, treating that subset as a discovery cohort. Using immunosequencing, the study profiled T cell repertoires from 666 subjects and related those repertoires to cytomegalovirus serostatus. The full study reports these points: Because HLA typing was unavailable for some donors at each locus, only the typed subset was used in association tests. Compared with equally common non-associated chains, HLA-associated TCR beta chains in a later analysis were more clonally expanded and had lower generation probabilities. A further reported finding was that TCR beta sequences accurately predicted the HLA-A and HLA-B alleles for most subjects in the first cohort. It was suggested by the authors that the approach could potentially be generalized to other disease states and immunological phenotypes. Because the 87-base-pair reads could not distinguish some IMGT-functional V segments, including TRBV6-2 and TRBV6-3, those segments were excluded. In both the original and validation cohorts, the classifier was reported to diagnose cytomegalovirus status with high specificity and sensitivity. In a later analysis, about 16,000 TCR beta sequences were associated with specific HLA alleles at a false discovery rate of 0.05. The cohort was sequenced for TCR beta chains only, and without alpha or paired-chain data the features that could be detected were limited. Sequencing depth was assumed to be roughly uniform across donors in the presence/absence analyses, though that assumption may not hold. Strong co-occurrence of HLA alleles, especially DR and DQ, made assigning TCR associations to individual alleles difficult. In vitro tests confirmed that three of the cytomegalovirus-associated TCR beta chains recognize cytomegalovirus antigens. Across donors, most TCR sequences were observed very rarely, whereas some public TCRs were present in many individuals. The earlier analysis of around 600 of the donors excluded approximately 17 rarely observed V segments, including chromosome 9 orphons, because counts were too low. In an earlier analysis of some 500 of the donors, most TCR beta V segments were observed in productive rearrangements about 87% or about 30% of the time, broadly matching IMGT annotations. A later genetic analysis associated a missense DCLRE1C variant with V-gene and J-gene trimming of TCR beta chains, and an independent cohort replicated the association. Immune exposure information for the cohort was limited to CMV serostatus. In a later analysis, most CMV-associated TCR beta chains were found to appear HLA-restricted, with HLA associations seemingly driven largely by CMV exposure. In a later genetic analysis, fewer N-insertions in productive TCRs were reported among donors in an Asian-associated ancestry cluster than the 666-donor mean. A cluster of highly shared sequence variants was judged likely to represent a technical artifact of the sequencing pipeline. A later analysis found that TCR association rates varied across HLA loci, with DRB1 alleles showing the most associated TCRs and HLA-C alleles the fewest. Linkage disequilibrium might explain the correlated functional status among segregating V segments, but an unknown experimental factor could not be ruled out. In the study, approximately 150 TCR beta chains were listed as associated with cytomegalovirus. According to a later analysis, parvovirus B19, influenza, CMV and Epstein-Barr virus appeared linked to several top co-occurrence clusters.

CDR1 and CDR2 are read off the germline V gene as SGHDT and YYEEEE. The CDR3 contains 15 residues, cysteine and phenylalanine counted. Only the CDR3 DNA stays, 45 bases, in frame from base 1. The rearrangement combines TRBV5-6 with TRBJ2-2; the D region possibly corresponds to TRBD2 (6 bases align). Sequenced material: PBMCs. The TCR comes from a man aged 25 to 45 in good health and CMV-seropositive. The CDR3 reads CASSLLFEKTGGLFF. The sequence in DNA is TGTGCCAGCAGCTTGTTGTTCGAGAAAACCGGGGGGCTGTTTTTT.